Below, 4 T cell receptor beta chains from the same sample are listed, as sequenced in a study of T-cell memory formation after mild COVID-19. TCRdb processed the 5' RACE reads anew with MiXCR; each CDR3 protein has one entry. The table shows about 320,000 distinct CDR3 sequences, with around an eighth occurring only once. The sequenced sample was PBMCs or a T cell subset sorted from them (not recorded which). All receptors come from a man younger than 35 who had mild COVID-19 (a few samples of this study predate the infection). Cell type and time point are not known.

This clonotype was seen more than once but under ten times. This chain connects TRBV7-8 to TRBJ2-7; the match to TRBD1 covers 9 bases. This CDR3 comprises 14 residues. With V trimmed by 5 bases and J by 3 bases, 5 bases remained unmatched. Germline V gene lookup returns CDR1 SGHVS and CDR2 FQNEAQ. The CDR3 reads CASSPGTGNYEQYV. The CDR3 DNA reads TGTGCCAGCAGCCCGGGGACAGGGAACTACGAGCAGTACGTC.

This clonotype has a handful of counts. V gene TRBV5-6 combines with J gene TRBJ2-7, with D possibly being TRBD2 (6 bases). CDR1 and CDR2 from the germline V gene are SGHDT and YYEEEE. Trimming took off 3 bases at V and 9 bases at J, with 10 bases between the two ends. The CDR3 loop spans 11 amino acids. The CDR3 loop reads CASSSGLAQYV. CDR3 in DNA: TGTGCCAGCAGCTCGGGACTTGCGCAGTACGTC.

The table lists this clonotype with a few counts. CDR3 sequence reads: CASSSWANYGYTF. Written as DNA, the CDR3 is TGCGCCAGCAGCTCCTGGGCTAACTATGGCTACACCTTC. The chain uses TRBV4-3 and TRBJ1-2; D is ambiguous. This CDR3 has 13 amino acids. CDR1 is LGHNA, CDR2 YSLEER, per germline. Trimming left V 5 bases short and J 0 bases short, with 7 bases between.

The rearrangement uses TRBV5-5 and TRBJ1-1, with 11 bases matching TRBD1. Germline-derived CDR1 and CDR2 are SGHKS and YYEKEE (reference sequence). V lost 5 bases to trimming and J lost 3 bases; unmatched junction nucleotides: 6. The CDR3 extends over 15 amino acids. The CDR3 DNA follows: TGTGCCAGCAGTTTTCTGGGACAGGGGGACACTGAAGCTTTCTTT. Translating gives CASSFLGQGDTEAFF.